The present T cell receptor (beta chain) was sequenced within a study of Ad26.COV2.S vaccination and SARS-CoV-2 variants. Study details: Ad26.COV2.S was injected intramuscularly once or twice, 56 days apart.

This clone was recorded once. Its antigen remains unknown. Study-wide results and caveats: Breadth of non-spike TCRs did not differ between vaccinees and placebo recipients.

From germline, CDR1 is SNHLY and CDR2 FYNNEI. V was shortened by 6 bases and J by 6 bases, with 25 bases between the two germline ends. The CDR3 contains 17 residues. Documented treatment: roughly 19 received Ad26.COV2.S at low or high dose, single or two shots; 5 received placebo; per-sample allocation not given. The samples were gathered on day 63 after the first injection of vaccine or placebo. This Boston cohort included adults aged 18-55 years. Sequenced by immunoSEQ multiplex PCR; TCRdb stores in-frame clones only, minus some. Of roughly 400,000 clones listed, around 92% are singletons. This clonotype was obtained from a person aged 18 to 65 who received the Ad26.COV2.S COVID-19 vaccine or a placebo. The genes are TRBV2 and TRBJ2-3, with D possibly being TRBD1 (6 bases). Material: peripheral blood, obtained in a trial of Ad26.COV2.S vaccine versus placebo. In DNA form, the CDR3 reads TGTGCCAGCAGCCCCGTAACAGGGCTGAGGGTTTTGGATACGCAGTATTTT. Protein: CASSPVTGLRVLDTQYF.